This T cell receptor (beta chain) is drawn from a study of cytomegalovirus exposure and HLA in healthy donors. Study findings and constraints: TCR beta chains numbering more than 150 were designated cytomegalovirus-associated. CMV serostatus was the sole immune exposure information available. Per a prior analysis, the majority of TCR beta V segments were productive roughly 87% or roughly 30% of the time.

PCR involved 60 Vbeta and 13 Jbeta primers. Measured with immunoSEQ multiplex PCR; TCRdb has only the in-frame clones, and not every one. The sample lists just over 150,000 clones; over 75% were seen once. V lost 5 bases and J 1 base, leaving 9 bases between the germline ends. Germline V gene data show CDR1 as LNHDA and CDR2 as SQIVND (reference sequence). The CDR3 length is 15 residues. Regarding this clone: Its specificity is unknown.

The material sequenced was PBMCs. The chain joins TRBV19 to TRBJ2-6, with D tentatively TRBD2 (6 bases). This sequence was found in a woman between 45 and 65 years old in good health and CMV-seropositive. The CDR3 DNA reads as TGTGCCAGTAGTGGAGGGAATTCTGGGGCCAACGTCCTGACTTTC. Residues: CASSGGNSGANVLTF.